The 11 T cell receptor beta chains below come from one sample, sequenced in a study of cytomegalovirus exposure and HLA in healthy donors. PCR amplification relied on 60 Vbeta primers (plus 13 Jbeta primers). TCRdb keeps only in-frame clones here, not all; method: immunoSEQ multiplex PCR. The table lists approximately 99,000 clones, 79% of them singletons, with about 3.1% in the top ten. Sequences were obtained from PBMCs. The receptors shown here come from a male donor in good health and CMV-seropositive.

This chain joins TRBV5-4 and TRBJ1-3, with D perhaps matching TRBD1 (5 bases). CDR1 and CDR2 (germline): SGHNT, YYREEE (reference sequence). CDR3 length: 15 amino acids. The V end was cut by 4 bases, the J end by 2 bases, with 13 bases between. The CDR3 nucleotides are TGTGCCAGCAGCCCGGGGCTAGCGGCTGGAAACACCATATATTTT. It codes for CASSPGLAAGNTIYF.

The rearrangement links TRBV25-1 to TRBJ2-7; 7 bases fit TRBD1. V trimming: 1 base; J trimming: 0 bases; junction bases outside the gene matches: 6. The CDR3 extends over 16 amino acids. In germline, CDR1 is MGHDK, CDR2 SYGVNS. CDR3 sequence: CASSELGAGGSYEQYF. CDR3 nucleotides: TGTGCCAGCAGTGAATTGGGGGCAGGGGGCTCCTACGAGCAGTACTTC.

The V gene is TRBV6-4, the J gene TRBJ2-7; TRBD2 agrees at 9 bases. V was pared by 3 bases and J by 2 bases, with 5 bases of the junction left unmatched. There are 15 residues in the CDR3. Germline V gene sequence: CDR1 MRHNA, CDR2 SNTAGT. This CDR3 is CASSETSGGTYEQYF. As DNA, the CDR3 is TGTGCCAGCAGTGAGACAAGCGGGGGGACCTACGAGCAGTACTTC.

This chain uses TRBV7-9 with TRBJ2-1; TRBD1 agrees at 9 bases. Unmatched junction bases numbered 9, after V lost 5 bases and J lost 7 bases. The CDR3 totals 15 residues. From germline, CDR1 is SEHNR and CDR2 FQNEAQ (reference sequence). CDR3 protein: CASSQWDRDLNEQFF. The CDR3 region has the DNA TGTGCCAGCAGCCAGTGGGACAGGGATTTGAATGAGCAGTTCTTC.

J is TRBJ1-1 and V is TRBV4-2, with D possibly being TRBD1 (6 bases). V dropped 2 bases and J dropped 8 bases, with 12 bases sitting between them. The CDR3 runs 13 residues. CDR1 is LGHNA and CDR2 is YNFKEQ in the germline V gene. CDR3 DNA sequence: TGTGCCAGCAGCCAATCCCCTGACAGGGAAGCTTTCTTT. Translation gives CASSQSPDREAFF.

J is TRBJ2-5 and V is TRBV6-5; TRBD2 matches at 9 bases. With 6 bases clipped from V and 5 bases from J, the junction kept 7 bases outside the gene matches. CDR3 length: 14 residues. Germline assignment: CDR1 MNHEY and CDR2 SVGAGI. The CDR3 region is CASSLSGGVETQYF. CDR3 nucleotides: TGTGCCAGCAGCCTTAGCGGGGGTGTCGAGACCCAGTACTTC.

The chain links TRBV27 to TRBJ1-6; D may be TRBD1 (5 bases). This CDR3 region has 19 residues. CDR1 is MNHEY and CDR2 is SMNVEV in the germline V gene (reference sequence). The V end lost 2 bases, the J end lost 7 bases, and 24 bases lay between the germline ends. CDR3 region: CASSLGFGKSSGANSPLHF. DNA for the CDR3: TGTGCCAGCAGTTTAGGGTTCGGTAAAAGTAGTGGGGCAAATTCACCCCTCCACTTT.

Comments on this clone: Different DNA sequences within this sample yield the same CDR3. The rearrangement links TRBV5-4 to TRBJ1-2; perhaps TRBD1 as D (5 bases). This CDR3 region has 13 residues. V was cut by 4 bases and J by 2 bases, with 9 bases left in between. Germline loops: CDR1 SGHNT, CDR2 YYREEE (reference sequence). The DNA for the CDR3 is TGTGCCAGCAGCCTACGACAGAACTATGGCTACACCTTC. It yields the protein CASSLRQNYGYTF.

The gene calls are TRBV9 and TRBJ2-5; D is perhaps TRBD2 (6 bases). Per germline, CDR1 SGDLS and CDR2 YYNGEE. The CDR3 is 15 amino acids. V gave up 0 bases and J gave up 4 bases, with 13 bases separating them. The CDR3 DNA reads TGTGCCAGCAGCGTAGATCTGGGAGGAGCAGAGACCCAGTACTTC. Protein product: CASSVDLGGAETQYF.

This chain links TRBV15 with TRBJ2-2; 9 nucleotides align to TRBD1. The V gene's germline CDR1 is LNHNV and CDR2 YYDKDF (reference sequence). Trimming took 3 bases from V and 5 from J; bases not matched to a gene: 7. This CDR3 has 16 amino acids. CDR3 in amino acids: CATSRPQGAGTGELFF. The DNA of the CDR3 is TGTGCCACCAGCAGGCCACAGGGGGCTGGGACCGGGGAGCTGTTTTTT.

V usage is TRBV4-2 and J usage is TRBJ2-3; 9 bases are a match to TRBD2. V shed 2 bases and J 9 bases; nucleotides not matched to a gene: 6. Germline CDR1 and CDR2: LGHNA and YNFKEQ. The CDR3 extends over 14 amino acids. The CDR3 loop reads CASSQWTSEGTQYF. The CDR3 DNA reads as TGTGCCAGCAGCCAATGGACTAGCGAGGGCACGCAGTATTTT.